The entry below gives a single T cell receptor (beta chain) sequence along with its context. No antigen is known for it. The data were taken from a study of OX40 agonist ivuxolimab in advanced cancers. Study information: Patients were given ivuxolimab, an antibody that agonizes OX40 (CD134).

Data came from immunoSEQ multiplex PCR; TCRdb stores just in-frame clones and leaves some out. The table lists tens of thousands of clones, 90% of them singletons. General study findings and limits: Averaging showed that CD8+ T cells had more expanded clones than CD4+ did.

Losses at the gene ends were 6 bases for V and 7 bases for J; bases not matched to a gene: 18. The CDR3 runs 17 residues. The TCR was taken from an adult with an advanced solid tumor such as melanoma, head and neck, liver or kidney cancer. The chain is built from TRBV23-1 and TRBJ2-1, with 7 bases fitting TRBD2. TRBV23-1 is labeled an ORF, and its function is uncertain. Material: CD4+ or CD8+ T cells sorted from blood, obtained in a trial of the OX40 agonist ivuxolimab. The CDR3 sequence: CASRLSRGGGRGNEQFF. The CDR3 nucleotides are TGCGCCAGCAGACTATCGCGGGGCGGGGGTAGGGGTAATGAGCAGTTCTTC.